This T cell receptor (beta chain) was obtained from a study of T cell responses to AZD1222 COVID-19 vaccine. CDR1 and CDR2 from the germline V gene are SQVTM and ANQGSEA. The CDR3 loop spans 16 amino acids. After removal of 5 bases from V and 4 bases from J, the junction contained 16 bases not matched to a gene. Here immunoSEQ multiplex PCR was the method, and the copy in TCRdb shows in-frame clones only, minus some. The data contain over 100,000 clones, approximately 90% of them singletons. Second-dose recipients at about 4 or about 12 weeks were treated as one pooled group. This clone was observed a single time. Its matching antigen is unknown. Whole-study findings and limits: Females outnumbered males among donors, who were mostly white British; clonal diversity was possibly underestimated.

The chain has TRBV29-1 and TRBJ1-1, with 7 bases that match TRBD1. The source material was peripheral blood, sampled 28 days after the second AZD1222 dose. The TCR sequence derives from an adult who received the AZD1222 COVID-19 vaccine. The CDR3 DNA follows: TGCAGCGTTTGCAGACGGGACAGACCATTGGGCACTGAAGCTTTCTTT. It yields the protein CSVCRRDRPLGTEAFF.